The 13 T cell receptor beta chains listed next were all sequenced from one sample in a study of siplizumab effects on memory and regulatory T cells. Sequencing was performed with immunoSEQ multiplex PCR; in TCRdb, only in-frame clones are kept and a portion is missing. Of some 100,000 clones detected, approximately 93% appear once; the ten largest clones hold 6.5%. Sequencing was done on a sample of CD8+ T cells sorted from blood. These receptors originate from a human donor in good health.

CDR3 DNA sequence: TGTGCCAGCAGACCACTAGCGGGAAGAAACAATGAGCAGTTCTTC. This sequence encodes CASRPLAGRNNEQFF. The chain couples TRBV2 to TRBJ2-1; 10 bases are shared with TRBD2. The CDR3 has 15 amino acids. Germline assignment: CDR1 SNHLY and CDR2 FYNNEI. V was clipped by 6 bases and J by 5 bases; unmatched bases: 7.

This rearrangement joins TRBV7-9 to TRBJ2-5; D remains unclear. V gave up 5 bases and J gave up 4 bases, with 17 bases separating them. This CDR3 has 15 amino acids. From germline, CDR1 is SEHNR and CDR2 FQNEAQ (reference sequence). CDR3 coding DNA: TGTGCCAGCAGCCTTTCCTTAACTCCGGGAGAGACCCAGTACTTC. Its protein product is CASSLSLTPGETQYF.

The count of this clone is one. The chain employs TRBV25-1 and TRBJ2-7, with D perhaps TRBD1 or TRBD2 (6 bases each). The V end was cut by 8 bases, the J end by 5 bases, with 19 bases between. This CDR3 has 14 residues. Germline-derived CDR1 and CDR2 are MGHDK and SYGVNS. Here the CDR3 reads CASGGGGTKDEQYF. The DNA for the CDR3 is TGTGCCAGCGGAGGGGGAGGTACAAAGGACGAGCAGTACTTC.

The rearrangement uses TRBV7-2 and TRBJ2-3; D is tentatively TRBD1 or TRBD2 (5 bases each). The CDR3 covers 13 residues. Germline assignment: CDR1 SGHTA and CDR2 FQGNSA. V gave up 6 bases and J gave up 0 bases, with 7 bases separating them. The CDR3 region has the DNA TGTGCCAGCAGTCGGGACAGCACAGATACGCAGTATTTT. Translating it yields CASSRDSTDTQYF.

The rearrangement uses TRBV27 and TRBJ2-1; D possibly corresponds to TRBD1 (6 bases). The V and J ends lost 2 bases and 3 bases respectively, with 11 bases between them. The germline V gene has CDR1 MNHEY and CDR2 SMNVEV (reference sequence). The CDR3 runs 15 residues. CDR3 sequence (DNA): TGTGCCAGCAGTTTAGGCAGGGGAAGCTACAATGAGCAGTTCTTC. Translation gives CASSLGRGSYNEQFF.

This chain uses TRBV13 with TRBJ1-2; possible D gene TRBD1, 6 bases. Germline CDR1 is PRHDT and CDR2 is FYEKMQ (reference sequence). This CDR3 has 13 residues. V lost 0 bases and J lost 6, with 8 bases in between. CDR3 bases: TGTGCCAGCAGCTTAGGGGGGGGCGATGGCTACACCTTC. Its protein is CASSLGGGDGYTF.

The V gene is TRBV25-1, the J gene TRBJ2-3; D gene uncertain. Per germline, CDR1 MGHDK and CDR2 SYGVNS. This CDR3 is 13 amino acids long. V was trimmed by 1 base and J by 4 bases, leaving 6 bases between them. The CDR3 protein is CASSEFLADTQYF. The CDR3 nucleotides are TGTGCCAGCAGTGAATTTCTTGCAGATACGCAGTATTTT.

This clone appeared once. This chain joins TRBV4-1 and TRBJ1-6; D might be TRBD1 (6 bases). CDR1 and CDR2 from the germline V gene are MGHRA and YSYEKL. Trimming shortened V by 2 bases and J by 7 bases, and 18 bases separated the two germline ends. The CDR3 runs to 17 residues. The CDR3 region has the DNA TGCGCCAGCAGCCAACCCAGCCGGGGGGCTAGGAATTCACCCCTCCACTTT. Its translation: CASSQPSRGARNSPLHF.

The chain employs TRBV19 and TRBJ2-1; D remains unclear. Germline loops: CDR1 LNHDA, CDR2 SQIVND (reference sequence). V lost 3 bases, J lost 6 bases, and 15 bases lay in between. The CDR3 totals 15 residues. Here the CDR3 reads CASSIFFESGNEQFF. CDR3 DNA: TGTGCCAGTAGTATTTTCTTCGAGTCCGGCAATGAGCAGTTCTTC.

The chain combines TRBV12-5 with TRBJ2-5, with D unresolved. V dropped 3 bases and J dropped 4 bases, with 0 bases sitting between them. The CDR3 covers 10 residues. Germline V lookup: CDR1 LGHNT, CDR2 FRNRAP. Written as DNA, the CDR3 is TGTGCTAGTGGTTTAGAGACCCAGTACTTC. It yields the protein CASGLETQYF.

The J gene is TRBJ1-1, the V gene TRBV5-1; 7 nucleotides align to TRBD1. V was clipped by 2 bases and J by 0 bases; unmatched bases: 7. Germline V CDR1 and CDR2: SGHRS, YFSETQ. There are 16 residues in the CDR3. In nucleotides, the CDR3 is TGCGCCAGCAGCTTAGAACCGGGACAGATGAACACTGAAGCTTTCTTT. As protein: CASSLEPGQMNTEAFF. Based on the CDR3 plus reference TRBV5-1 and TRBJ1-1, the full variable domain is KAGVTQTPRYLIKTRGQQVTLSCSPISGHRSVSWYQQTPGQGLQFLFEYFSETQRNKGNFPGRFSGRQFSNSRSEMNVSTLELGDSALYLCASSLEPGQMNTEAFFGQGTRLTVV.

This clone appeared a single time. Written as DNA, the CDR3 is TGTGCCAGCAGTGAGGGGGGACAGGTTTCTACCGAGCAGTACTTC. Its translation: CASSEGGQVSTEQYF. V and J are TRBV6-1 and TRBJ2-7; TRBD1 aligns across 8 bases. Germline V gene sequence: CDR1 MNHNS, CDR2 SASEGT. There are 15 residues in the CDR3. The junction had 10 bases not matched to a gene; V was cut back by 3 bases and J by 6 bases.

The chain joins TRBV4-1 to TRBJ1-2; a possible D gene is TRBD1 (5 bases). In germline, CDR1 is MGHRA, CDR2 YSYEKL. Trimming left V 1 base short and J 6 bases short, with 12 bases between. The CDR3 is made up of 14 amino acids. Here the CDR3 reads CASSQGPGSDGYTF. As DNA, the CDR3 is TGCGCCAGCAGCCAAGGACCAGGGTCCGATGGCTACACCTTC.